A single sample gave rise to the 24 T cell receptor beta chains below, sequenced in a study of Tregs in tolerant kidney transplant recipients. The repertoire was sequenced with immunoSEQ multiplex PCR; TCRdb's copy has only in-frame clones and lacks some. This listing includes about 33,000 clones. The sample here was CD8+ T cells from blood, taken before the transplant. The receptor source for this set is a human donor who received a combined kidney and bone marrow transplant.

Comments on this clone: The read terminates 3 residues before the CDR3 end, so the remaining end is supplied by the germline J gene. The gene calls are TRBV7-8 and TRBJ2-3; the D is unclear. V dropped 4 bases and J dropped 4 bases, with 12 bases sitting between them. The CDR3 runs 14 residues. Germline-derived CDR1 and CDR2 are SGHVS and FQNEAQ. The CDR3 loop is CASSSYARADTQYF. The sequenced part of the CDR3 DNA is TGTGCCAGCAGCTCTTACGCTCGGGCAGATACG.

Note on this clone: The read comes to an end 3 residues before the CDR3 does, leaving the germline J gene to fill in the end. V is TRBV14 and J is TRBJ1-1, with a tentative D call TRBD1 (6 bases). CDR1 is SGHDN and CDR2 is FVKESK in the germline V gene. The germline V and J ends were trimmed by 2 bases and 1 base, with 11 bases remaining between them. The CDR3 has 15 amino acids. CDR3: CASSQFQGKNTEAFF. The sequenced CDR3 bases are TGTGCCAGCAGCCAATTTCAGGGGAAGAACACTGAA. Full variable domain (missing parts from reference TRBV14 and TRBJ1-1): EAGVTQFPSHSVIEKGQTVTLRCDPISGHDNLYWYRRVMGKEIKFLLHFVKESKQDESGMPNNRFLAERTGGTYSTLKVQPAELEDSGVYFCASSQFQGKNTEAFFGQGTRLTVV.

In regard to this clone: The observed sequence ends 3 residues before the CDR3 terminus, with the missing tail filled in from the germline J gene. The chain uses TRBV7-8 and TRBJ2-1; the D gene is possibly TRBD2 (7 bases). Germline loops: CDR1 SGHVS, CDR2 FQNEAQ. Trimming cost V 4 bases and J 0 bases, with 13 bases left between them. The length of the CDR3 is 16 residues. CDR3 bases read: TGTGCCAGCAGCTGGGCGGCGGGGGCCTCCTACAATGAG. Translation: CASSWAAGASYNE. The whole CDR3 protein is CASSWAAGASYNEQFF.

This clone is classed as medium-sized by frequency. The CDR3 extends 3 residues past the end of the read, so its final part is completed from the germline J gene. This sequence joins TRBV10-3 and TRBJ1-6; 7 nucleotides line up with TRBD1. CDR3 length: 17 residues. J lost 3 bases, V lost 3 bases, and 8 bases had no gene match. Germline CDR1 ENHRY, CDR2 SYGVKD. The CDR3 bases that were read are TGTGCCATCAGTGACCTGAATCGGGACAGCTATAATTCACCC. Its translation is CAISDLNRDSYNSP. The complete CDR3 reads CAISDLNRDSYNSPLHF.

Remarks on this clone: The CDR3 end is not reached by the read, which stops 3 residues before it; the germline J gene fills it in. The V call is TRBV7-6, the J call TRBJ2-2; no clear D. CDR1 and CDR2 (germline): SGHVS, FNYEAQ. V lost 11 bases and J lost 1, with 11 bases in between. The CDR3 contains 13 residues. The CDR3 protein is CASALLNTGELFF. The CDR3 DNA, read in part, is TGTGCCTCCGCACTCCTGAACACCGGGGAG.

As concerns this clone: The read is 3 residues too short to cover the CDR3 end, so that end is filled in from the germline J gene. The chain carries TRBV6-2 or TRBV6-3 and TRBJ2-1; TRBD2 is a possible D gene (6 bases). This CDR3 contains 15 residues. V lost 6 bases to trimming and J lost 0 bases, with 12 bases between them. Germline V gene data show CDR1 as MNHEY and CDR2 as SVGEGT. The sequenced CDR3 bases are TGTGCCAGCAGCCACCCCGGGGGCTCCTACAATGAG. Protein: CASSHPGGSYNE. The entire CDR3 protein is CASSHPGGSYNEQFF.

Regarding this clone: The DNA ends 3 residues before the CDR3 does, and the rest of the CDR3 is filled in from the germline J gene. The gene calls are TRBV2 and TRBJ2-7; weak D call: TRBD1 (6 bases). The V end was cut by 3 bases, the J end by 5 bases, with 20 bases between. Per germline, CDR1 SNHLY and CDR2 FYNNEI. The CDR3 covers 16 residues. Incomplete CDR3 DNA: TGTGCCAGCAGTGATGTCAACCCAGGGACAATCCACGAG. This codes for CASSDVNPGTIHE. The CDR3 as a whole reads CASSDVNPGTIHEQYF.

Regarding this clone: The read terminates 3 residues ahead of where the CDR3 ends, so the germline J gene completes it. This chain joins TRBV5-6 and TRBJ2-1, with TRBD1 as a possible D gene (7 bases). V gave up 3 bases and J gave up 7 bases, with 14 bases separating them. Germline V CDR1 and CDR2: SGHDT, YYEEEE. This CDR3 spans 14 amino acids. The CDR3 loop is CASSWGDSLNEQFF. CDR3 DNA, as far as it was read: TGTGCCAGCAGCTGGGGGGACAGTTTGAATGAG.

As for this clone: The read finishes 3 residues shy of the CDR3 end, and the germline J gene is used to complete it. The chain has TRBV7-9 and TRBJ1-5, with D possibly being TRBD1 (5 bases). This CDR3 spans 14 amino acids. Germline V gives CDR1 SEHNR, CDR2 FQNEAQ (reference sequence). The part of the CDR3 DNA that was read is TGTGCCAGCAGCTTGGAGGGGAGCTGGGGACCC. It translates to CASSLEGSWGP. The complete CDR3 sequence is CASSLEGSWGPQHF.

Note on this clone: The CDR3 end is not reached by the read, which stops 3 residues before it; the germline J gene fills it in. V gene TRBV18 combines with J gene TRBJ1-1, with D possibly TRBD1 on 5 matching bases. V lost 2 bases, J lost 3 bases, and 10 bases lay in between. This CDR3 has 14 amino acids. The germline gives CDR1 KGHSH, CDR2 LQKENI. Partial CDR3 DNA: TGTGCCAGCTCACCAATTCAGGGTGACACTGAA. This translates into CASSPIQGDTE. The whole CDR3 protein is CASSPIQGDTEAFF.

Incomplete CDR3 DNA: TGTGCCAGCGGCTACGGGGGGCTGGATAATGAG. It yields the protein CASGYGGLDNE. The CDR3 in full is CASGYGGLDNEQFF. This chain joins TRBV5-6 and TRBJ2-1; TRBD2 might be the D (7 bases). Sequencing ends 3 residues short of the CDR3 end; the germline J gene provides the rest. The CDR3 extends over 14 amino acids. Germline V gene lookup returns CDR1 SGHDT and CDR2 YYEEEE. The germline V and J ends were trimmed by 7 bases and 7 bases, with 18 bases remaining between them.

Worth noting for this clone: The read terminates 3 residues ahead of where the CDR3 ends, so the germline J gene completes it. This sequence joins TRBV19 and TRBJ2-2; perhaps TRBD1 as D (6 bases). V gave up 4 bases and J gave up 1 base, with 10 bases separating them. CDR1 LNHDA and CDR2 SQIVND come from the germline V gene (reference sequence). The CDR3 extends over 15 amino acids. CDR3: CASSSRDMNTGELFF. The sequenced part of the CDR3 DNA is TGTGCCAGTAGTAGCCGGGACATGAACACCGGGGAG.

A word on this clone: With the read ending 3 residues before the CDR3 end, the germline J gene is used to fill in that end. This chain uses TRBV7-9 with TRBJ2-7, with D possibly TRBD1 on 6 matching bases. Trimming removed 4 bases from V and 2 bases from J, with 12 bases in between. The CDR3 runs 14 residues. Germline CDR1 SEHNR, CDR2 FQNEAQ (reference sequence). This CDR3 reads CASSWGGQTYEQYF. The CDR3 DNA, read in part, is TGTGCCAGCAGCTGGGGCGGACAGACCTACGAG.

In the case of this clone: The CDR3 end is not reached by the read, which stops 3 residues before it; the germline J gene fills it in. The chain carries TRBV5-6 and TRBJ1-6, with TRBD1 as a possible D gene (6 bases). The CDR3 extends over 14 amino acids. Germline CDR1 is SGHDT and CDR2 is YYEEEE. Trimming pared 0 bases from V and 10 bases from J, leaving 11 bases between. CDR3 amino acids: CASSLAGVASPLHF. The CDR3 bases that were read are TGTGCCAGCAGCTTGGCAGGGGTTGCCTCACCC.

In regard to this clone: The read stops 3 residues short of the end of the CDR3; the missing end is completed from the germline J gene. The V gene is TRBV10-3, the J gene TRBJ2-7, with TRBD2 matching over 9 bases. This CDR3 comprises 15 residues. V lost 0 bases and J lost 3; bases outside the gene matches: 3. The V gene's germline CDR1 is ENHRY and CDR2 SYGVKD. CDR3 bases read: TGTGCCATCAGTGAGTCGAAAGCGGGAGGCTACGAG. Amino acid sequence: CAISESKAGGYE. The full CDR3 protein reads CAISESKAGGYEQYF.

Remarks on this clone: Read sequence stops 3 residues before the CDR3 end, and the germline J gene provides the missing end. This chain uses TRBV7-8 with TRBJ1-4; D not resolved. In germline, CDR1 is SGHVS, CDR2 FQNEAQ. This CDR3 spans 14 amino acids. Trimming pared 7 bases from V and 8 bases from J, leaving 17 bases between. The CDR3 protein is CASNRPGDGEKLFF. The sequenced part of the CDR3 DNA is TGTGCCAGCAACCGCCCCGGGGATGGGGAAAAA.

As concerns this clone: The observed sequence ends 3 residues before the CDR3 terminus, with the missing tail filled in from the germline J gene. This sequence joins TRBV20-1 and TRBJ2-1, with D perhaps matching TRBD1 (6 bases). Germline lookup yields CDR1 DFQATT and CDR2 SNEGSKA (reference sequence). V gave up 6 bases and J gave up 5 bases, with 17 bases separating them. This CDR3 spans 14 amino acids. CDR3 DNA, as far as it was read: TGCAGTGCACACTCGGACAGACGGGACAATGAG. This gives the protein CSAHSDRRDNE. The entire CDR3 reads CSAHSDRRDNEQFF.

About this clone itself: The read finishes 3 residues shy of the CDR3 end, and the germline J gene is used to complete it. This chain connects TRBV7-9 to TRBJ2-1; no reliable D call. The CDR3 consists of 13 residues. In germline, CDR1 is SEHNR, CDR2 FQNEAQ (reference sequence). V gave up 4 bases and J gave up 4 bases, with 8 bases separating them. CDR3 sequence: CASSSLLYNEQFF. Incomplete CDR3 DNA: TGTGCCAGCAGCTCTCTGTTGTACAATGAG.

The CDR3 protein is CASSSSGGSYEQYF. CDR3 DNA (partial): TGTGCCAGCAGTAGTAGCGGGGGTTCCTACGAG. V is TRBV5-6 and J is TRBJ2-7; TRBD2 matches at 9 bases. Coverage ceases 3 residues before the CDR3 finishes, and the germline J gene fills in the end. V lost 5 bases, J lost 1 base, and 4 bases stayed unmatched. CDR1 SGHDT and CDR2 YYEEEE come from the germline V gene. This CDR3 is 14 amino acids long.

The CDR3 protein is CATLRVASGYTF. CDR3 bases read: TGTGCCACCCTTCGGGTCGCTTCCGGC. The chain uses TRBV2 and TRBJ1-2; the D is unclear. The CDR3 end is not reached by the read, which stops 3 residues before it; the germline J gene fills it in. Germline V gene lookup returns CDR1 SNHLY and CDR2 FYNNEI. The CDR3 loop spans 12 amino acids.

On this clone itself: The read finishes 3 residues shy of the CDR3 end, and the germline J gene is used to complete it. The V call is TRBV6-1, the J call TRBJ2-1; perhaps TRBD2 as D (6 bases). This CDR3 has 15 residues. The germline V and J ends were trimmed by 4 bases and 0 bases, with 10 bases remaining between them. Germline V gives CDR1 MNHNS, CDR2 SASEGT. CDR3 residues: CASSGGLSSYNEQFF. CDR3 DNA (partial): TGTGCCAGCAGTGGGGGACTCAGCTCCTACAATGAG.

About this clone itself: The read falls 3 residues short of the CDR3 end, and the missing part is taken from the germline J gene. J is TRBJ2-7 and V is TRBV6-2 or TRBV6-3; maybe TRBD1 (6 bases). The CDR3 extends over 15 amino acids. V lost 3 bases and J 3 bases, leaving 15 bases between the germline ends. CDR1 and CDR2 (germline): MNHEY, SVGEGT. The CDR3 loop is CASSYYGGQIYEQYF. The CDR3 bases that were read are TGTGCCAGCAGTTATTATGGGGGCCAGATCTACGAG.

With regard to this clone: The read terminates 3 residues ahead of where the CDR3 ends, so the germline J gene completes it. This chain uses TRBV19 with TRBJ1-4, with a tentative D call TRBD1 (6 bases). Trimming shortened V by 7 bases and J by 2 bases, and 14 bases separated the two germline ends. Germline lookup yields CDR1 LNHDA and CDR2 SQIVND (reference sequence). There are 15 residues in the CDR3. The CDR3 spells CASTPGGGTNEKLFF. The sequenced CDR3 bases are TGTGCCAGTACTCCCGGGGGGGGCACTAATGAAAAA. The variable domain in full, with the rest retrieved from reference TRBV19 and TRBJ1-4, is DGGITQSPKYLFRKEGQNVTLSCEQNLNHDAMYWYRQDPGQGLRLIYYSQIVNDFQKGDIAEGYSVSREKKESFPLTVTSAQKNPTAFYLCASTPGGGTNEKLFFGSGTQLSVL.

About this clone itself: The sequence runs out 3 residues before the end of the CDR3; the remainder is reconstructed from the germline J gene. Other DNA sequences in the sample encode the same CDR3. The V gene is TRBV18, the J gene TRBJ2-1, with 8 bases lining up with TRBD2. The CDR3 sequence is 15 residues long. V shed 3 bases, J shed 5 bases, and the junction held 6 bases outside the gene matches. CDR1 KGHSH and CDR2 LQKENI come from the germline V gene. The sequenced part of the CDR3 DNA is TGTGCCAGCTCACCCTACTCGGGGGGGGACAATGAG. This translates into CASSPYSGGDNE. Given in full, the CDR3 is CASSPYSGGDNEQFF. Supplemented by reference TRBV18 and TRBJ2-1, the full variable domain reads NAGVMQNPRHLVRRRGQEARLRCSPMKGHSHVYWYRQLPEEGLKFMVYLQKENIIDESGMPKERFSAEFPKEGPSILRIQQVVRGDSAAYFCASSPYSGGDNEQFFGPGTRLTVL.